The 29 T cell receptor beta chains reported below all come from one sample, sequenced in a study of T cells in Graves' hyperthyroidism and ophthalmopathy. Researchers took RNA transcripts and amplified the TCR beta CDR3 regions from them. Primed by the HTBI set, a first-round RT-PCR was run on the TCR CDR3. TCRdb used MiXCR to reprocess the multiplex PCR reads, holding one entry per CDR3 protein. The table has approximately 530,000 distinct CDR3 sequences, 15% to 20% seen once. What was sequenced was blood. All receptors derive from a middle-aged man with Graves' ophthalmopathy.

This clonotype was detected many times. The chain carries TRBV7-9 and TRBJ1-1, with 7 bases that match TRBD1. The CDR3 sequence is 16 residues long. J lost 1 base, V lost 5 bases, and 10 bases had no gene match. CDR1 is SEHNR and CDR2 is FQNEAQ in the germline V gene (reference sequence). CDR3 in DNA: TGTGCCAGCAGCCCCTACAGGGGCCTGTCGAACACTGAAGCTTTCTTT. This translates into CASSPYRGLSNTEAFF.

The genes are TRBV5-1 and TRBJ2-1; 7 bases line up with TRBD1. Trimming at V came to 4 bases and at J to 4 bases, leaving 5 bases not matched to a gene. The CDR3 totals 14 residues. Germline CDR1 is SGHRS and CDR2 is YFSETQ. The DNA for the CDR3 is TGCGCCAGCAGCCACGGGACAGAATACAATGAGCAGTTCTTC. It is translated as CASSHGTEYNEQFF.

This clonotype was found many times. J is TRBJ1-5 and V is TRBV12-3 or TRBV12-4; D is unresolved. CDR3 length: 14 residues. V was pared by 2 bases and J by 0 bases, with 5 bases between. CDR3 DNA: TGTGCCAGCAGTTTAAGATTTAGCAATCAGCCCCAGCATTTT. This sequence encodes CASSLRFSNQPQHF.

This clonotype was recorded a few times. The rearrangement links TRBV27 to TRBJ2-7; D might be TRBD1 (5 bases). Trimming pared 3 bases from V and 6 bases from J, leaving 15 bases between. The CDR3 is made up of 14 amino acids. The germline V gene encodes CDR1 MNHEY and CDR2 SMNVEV (reference sequence). CDR3 amino acids: CASSFPGHQFEQYF. CDR3 sequence (DNA): TGTGCCAGCAGTTTCCCTGGACACCAGTTCGAGCAGTACTTC.

This clonotype was observed at least ten times. The chain links TRBV2 to TRBJ2-5; possible D gene TRBD2, 5 bases. CDR1 and CDR2 (germline): SNHLY, FYNNEI. The length of the CDR3 is 14 residues. Trimming removed 6 bases from V and 0 bases from J, with 11 bases in between. The CDR3 coding sequence is TGTGCCAGCAGGAGCGGATCCCACCAAGAGACCCAGTACTTC. It encodes CASRSGSHQETQYF. The variable domain in full, completed from reference TRBV2 and TRBJ2-5, reads EPEVTQTPSHQVTQMGQEVILRCVPISNHLYFYWYRQILGQKVEFLVSFYNNEISEKSEIFDDQFSVERPDGSNFTLKIRSTKLEDSAMYFCASRSGSHQETQYFGPGTRLLVL.

With respect to this clonotype: Given a much more abundant clone one base away, this may be a read error. The chain recombines TRBV20-1 with TRBJ2-7; TRBD1 is a possible D gene (5 bases). The CDR3 is made up of 13 amino acids. The germline V gene has CDR1 DFQATT and CDR2 SNEGSKA (reference sequence). V lost 4 bases and J lost 0, with 10 bases in between. The CDR3 sequence: CSATPGLSYEQYF. CDR3 in DNA: TGCAGTGCTACGCCAGGGCTCTCCTACGAGCAGTACTTC.

At least ten counts were recorded for this clonotype. The chain recombines TRBV28 with TRBJ1-5; 9 nucleotides line up with TRBD1. V gave up 3 bases and J gave up 6 bases; unmatched junction bases: 6. Per germline, CDR1 MDHEN and CDR2 SYDVKM. The CDR3 extends over 15 amino acids. The CDR3 DNA follows: TGTGCCAGCAGTTTTAGACAGGGGGGAGGTCAGCCCCAGCATTTT. It encodes CASSFRQGGGQPQHF.

This clonotype was observed at least ten times. The CDR3: CAWSRYNNSPLHF. The CDR3 DNA reads TGTGCCTGGAGCAGGTACAATAATTCACCCCTCCACTTT. The V call is TRBV30, the J call TRBJ1-6, with D unresolved. Deletions cut 3 bases from V and 5 bases from J, with 8 bases between. This CDR3 is 13 amino acids long. Germline loops: CDR1 GTSNPN, CDR2 SVGIG (reference sequence).

This clonotype was counted many times. J is TRBJ2-7 and V is TRBV5-1; possibly TRBD1 for D (5 bases). The V gene lost 2 bases and the J gene lost 3 bases, with 12 bases spanning the gap. The CDR3 consists of 14 residues. From germline, CDR1 is SGHRS and CDR2 YFSETQ. The CDR3 bases are TGCGCCAGCAGCTTAAGTGACAGAATCTACGAGCAGTACTTC. Translation gives CASSLSDRIYEQYF.

There are a few counts of this clonotype. The chain joins TRBV29-1 to TRBJ2-4, with D maybe TRBD2 (5 bases). Germline V CDR1 and CDR2: SQVTM, ANQGSEA. The germline V and J ends were trimmed by 4 bases and 6 bases, with 16 bases remaining between them. This CDR3 comprises 14 residues. As DNA, the CDR3 is TGCAGCGTTGGGACCGGAGCAGGAGGAAACATTCAGTACTTC. This codes for CSVGTGAGGNIQYF.

This rearrangement joins TRBV30 to TRBJ2-3; unclear D gene. Germline-derived CDR1 and CDR2 are GTSNPN and SVGIG (reference sequence). The CDR3 length is 14 residues. The V gene lost 1 base and the J gene lost 1 base, with 9 bases spanning the gap. For the CDR3, the DNA is TGTGCCTGGAGTGGCCTACGGCGCACAGATACGCAGTATTTT. It codes for CAWSGLRRTDTQYF.

The chain employs TRBV5-1 and TRBJ2-1; the D is unclear. Germline V gives CDR1 SGHRS, CDR2 YFSETQ. This CDR3 has 15 amino acids. The germline V and J ends were trimmed by 0 bases and 6 bases, with 13 bases remaining between them. The CDR3 region is CASSLVVGALNEQFF. The CDR3 bases are TGCGCCAGCAGCTTGGTTGTAGGCGCCCTCAATGAGCAGTTCTTC.

Concerning this clonotype: This may come from a read error, since a much larger clone is one base off. The V call is TRBV11-2, the J call TRBJ1-2; D uncertain. This CDR3 is built from 13 residues. Germline assignment: CDR1 SGHAT and CDR2 FQNNGV. The CDR3, as DNA: TGTGCCAGCAGTCCCACAGAAAACTATGGCTACGCCTTC. Its protein is CASSPTENYGYAF.

J is TRBJ1-5 and V is TRBV6-9; no clear D. Trimming pared 2 bases from V and 3 bases from J, leaving 5 bases between. CDR1 and CDR2 from the germline V gene are MNHGY and SVAAGI. This CDR3 spans 13 amino acids. The CDR3: CASSYRHNQPQHF. The CDR3 DNA is TGTGCCAGCAGTTATAGGCACAATCAGCCCCAGCATTTT.

The chain has TRBV2 and TRBJ2-4; 9 positions agree with TRBD2. This CDR3 has 16 residues. CDR1 is SNHLY and CDR2 is FYNNEI in the germline V gene. With 3 bases clipped from V and 6 bases from J, the junction kept 9 bases outside the gene matches. CDR3 coding DNA: TGTGCCAGCAGTGAGGAACCGGCGGGAGGGTTAAACATTCAGTACTTC. Protein: CASSEEPAGGLNIQYF.

The rearrangement links TRBV19 to TRBJ1-5, with a tentative D call TRBD1 (5 bases). Looked up from germline, CDR1 is LNHDA and CDR2 is SQIVND (reference sequence). The ends were cut back, 1 base at V and 4 bases at J, with 14 bases in the middle. The CDR3 runs 16 residues. The CDR3 spells CASSIVGAGSNQPQHF. CDR3 bases: TGTGCCAGTAGTATAGTCGGGGCAGGGAGTAATCAGCCCCAGCATTTT.

The chain recombines TRBV15 with TRBJ2-3; possible D gene TRBD1, 5 bases. This CDR3 has 14 residues. Germline V gene lookup returns CDR1 LNHNV and CDR2 YYDKDF (reference sequence). Between the trimmed V and J ends, which lost 5 bases and 3 bases, there was a span of 12 bases. CDR3 sequence: CATSLRRTTDTQYF. The CDR3 nucleotides are TGTGCCACCAGCTTACGACGGACAACAGATACGCAGTATTTT.

The chain combines TRBV7-8 with TRBJ2-7; TRBD2 matches 7 bases. Trimming removed 3 bases from V and 0 bases from J; junction bases left unmatched: 2. Germline CDR1 SGHVS, CDR2 FQNEAQ. The CDR3 is 14 residues long. CDR3 DNA: TGTGCCAGCAGCTTTGCGGGAGACTCCTACGAGCAGTACTTC. Translation: CASSFAGDSYEQYF.

This clonotype has a count of ten or more. This sequence joins TRBV11-1 and TRBJ2-5; D not certain. The CDR3 totals 15 residues. Between the trimmed V and J ends, which lost 5 bases and 1 base, there was a span of 14 bases. CDR1 SGHAT and CDR2 FQDESV come from the germline V gene (reference sequence). CDR3 loop: CASSPRVGSQETQYF. CDR3 sequence (DNA): TGTGCCAGCAGCCCCCGGGTCGGCAGCCAAGAGACCCAGTACTTC.

The chain carries TRBV3-1 and TRBJ2-7; D may be TRBD2 (5 bases). From germline, CDR1 is LGHDT and CDR2 YNNKEL (reference sequence). The CDR3 is 14 amino acids. Trimming left V 1 base short and J 6 bases short, with 13 bases between. This chain's CDR3 is CASSQAGGLTEQYF. DNA for the CDR3: TGTGCCAGCAGCCAAGCTGGCGGGCTTACCGAGCAGTACTTC.

This clonotype was observed at least ten times. The genes are TRBV7-9 and TRBJ2-7, with D maybe TRBD2 (6 bases). Germline loops: CDR1 SEHNR, CDR2 FQNEAQ (reference sequence). The V end was cut by 0 bases, the J end by 4 bases, with 7 bases between. The CDR3 sequence is 13 residues long. The CDR3 coding sequence is TGTGCCAGCAGCTTAGCGGGGAGGTACGAGCAGTACTTC. It translates to CASSLAGRYEQYF. The whole variable domain, filled in from reference TRBV7-9 and TRBJ2-7, reads DTGVSQNPRHKITKRGQNVTFRCDPISEHNRLYWYRQTLGQGPEFLTYFQNEAQLEKSRLLSDRFSAERPKGSFSTLEIQRTEQGDSAMYLCASSLAGRYEQYFGPGTRLTVT.

This clonotype came up a few times. CDR3 residues: CASSYSGIVNEQFF. The CDR3 DNA reads TGTGCCAGTAGTTACAGCGGGATAGTTAATGAGCAGTTCTTC. The chain carries TRBV19 and TRBJ2-1; 7 nucleotides line up with TRBD2. Per the germline V gene, CDR1 is LNHDA and CDR2 is SQIVND (reference sequence). The CDR3 is 14 residues long. J gave up 7 bases and V 5 bases, and 8 bases lay outside the gene matches.

DNA of the CDR3: TGTGCCACCAGTGATACCCCAAAGGTAGGGTCCTACAATGAGCAGTTCTTC. This encodes CATSDTPKVGSYNEQFF. The chain joins TRBV24-1 to TRBJ2-1; D unclear. Germline V gives CDR1 KGHDR, CDR2 SFDVKD. Trimming shortened V by 3 bases and J by 1 base, and 15 bases separated the two germline ends. The CDR3 length is 17 residues.

The chain recombines TRBV30 with TRBJ2-5; D is possibly TRBD2 (6 bases). The CDR3 has 16 residues. Trimming took off 4 bases at V and 0 bases at J, with 18 bases between the two ends. CDR1 and CDR2 (germline): GTSNPN, SVGIG (reference sequence). This chain's CDR3 is CAWNQGGVGYQETQYF. CDR3 DNA sequence: TGTGCCTGGAACCAAGGAGGGGTGGGGTACCAAGAGACCCAGTACTTC.

The chain couples TRBV20-1 to TRBJ2-5; 13 bases fit TRBD2. Per germline, CDR1 DFQATT and CDR2 SNEGSKA (reference sequence). This CDR3 comprises 15 residues. V lost 5 bases to trimming and J lost 4 bases; unmatched junction nucleotides: 7. CDR3 DNA: TGCAGTGCTCCAACTAGCGGGAGGGCCCCAGAGACCCAGTACTTC. This translates into CSAPTSGRAPETQYF.

This clonotype was counted at least ten times. The J gene is TRBJ2-3, the V gene TRBV5-6, with a weak D call TRBD1 (6 bases). V was trimmed by 1 base and J by 6 bases, leaving 12 bases between them. The CDR3 extends over 14 amino acids. The V gene's germline CDR1 is SGHDT and CDR2 YYEEEE. The CDR3 bases are TGTGCCAGCAGCTTGAGGCAGGGGAAGGATACGCAGTATTTT. Its protein product is CASSLRQGKDTQYF.

The chain links TRBV11-2 to TRBJ2-3; maybe TRBD1 (5 bases). V was shortened by 3 bases and J by 1 base, with 11 bases between the two germline ends. Germline-derived CDR1 and CDR2 are SGHAT and FQNNGV. The length of the CDR3 is 15 residues. The CDR3 sequence: CASSFPRRGTDTQYF. Written as DNA, the CDR3 is TGTGCCAGCAGCTTTCCGCGCAGGGGCACAGATACGCAGTATTTT.

Only a few counts were recorded for this clonotype. This sequence joins TRBV20-1 and TRBJ2-2; 16 bases are a match to TRBD2. The CDR3 totals 22 residues. Germline V lookup: CDR1 DFQATT, CDR2 SNEGSKA (reference sequence). The J segment lost 5 bases and the V segment lost 0 bases, leaving 18 bases of the junction unmatched. CDR3 DNA: TGCAGTGCTAGAGATCTCCGCGGGACTAGCGGGGGGGCCGGATCCGTAACCGGGGAGCTGTTTTTT. The encoded protein is CSARDLRGTSGGAGSVTGELFF.

This chain joins TRBV9 and TRBJ2-2; D might be TRBD1 (5 bases). V lost 0 bases and J 6 bases, leaving 9 bases between the germline ends. The CDR3 spans 14 residues. Germline CDR1 is SGDLS and CDR2 is YYNGEE. The CDR3 region has the DNA TGTGCCAGCAGCGTAGACGGACAAGCCGGGGAGCTGTTTTTT. Amino acid sequence: CASSVDGQAGELFF.